Following are 9 T cell receptor beta chains from one sample sequenced in a study of cytomegalovirus exposure and HLA in healthy donors. The PCR contained 60 Vbeta and 13 Jbeta primers. The repertoire was sequenced with immunoSEQ multiplex PCR; TCRdb's copy has only in-frame clones and lacks some. The sample table includes approximately 150,000 clones. Sequencing was done on a sample of PBMCs. Source of these receptors: a young woman in good health and CMV-seronegative.

This chain links TRBV10-3 with TRBJ1-2, with 7 nucleotides matching TRBD1. Trimming at V came to 6 bases and at J to 5 bases, leaving 9 bases not matched to a gene. Germline CDR1 ENHRY, CDR2 SYGVKD. The CDR3 is 14 amino acids. The CDR3 is CAIRPGQISYGYTF. The CDR3 DNA is TGTGCCATCAGACCGGGACAGATTAGTTATGGCTACACCTTC.

The chain employs TRBV4-2 and TRBJ1-2; D not resolved. Germline CDR1 is LGHNA and CDR2 is YNFKEQ. The CDR3 extends over 16 amino acids. V lost 2 bases to trimming and J lost 0 bases, with 13 bases between them. As DNA, the CDR3 is TGTGCCAGCAGCCAAAGCTTCGGGGAAGCTAACTATGGCTACACCTTC. Its protein product is CASSQSFGEANYGYTF.

This chain uses TRBV5-8 with TRBJ1-2; D may be TRBD1 (5 bases). V lost 0 bases, J lost 3 bases, and 9 bases lay in between. Germline V gene sequence: CDR1 SGHTS, CDR2 YDEGEE. This CDR3 has 14 residues. The CDR3 sequence is CASSLEKGHYGYTF. The CDR3 coding sequence is TGTGCCAGCAGCTTGGAAAAGGGGCACTATGGCTACACCTTC.

The gene calls are TRBV7-3 and TRBJ1-1; TRBD1 agrees at 9 bases. V lost 5 bases and J lost 1; bases outside the gene matches: 8. CDR1 and CDR2 from the germline V gene are SGHTA and FQGTGA. This CDR3 contains 16 residues. The CDR3 sequence: CASSEQGALANTEAFF. CDR3 nucleotide sequence: TGTGCCAGCAGCGAACAGGGGGCTCTGGCGAACACTGAAGCTTTCTTT.

The rearrangement links TRBV5-5 to TRBJ1-1; 9 nucleotides match TRBD1. CDR1 is SGHKS, CDR2 YYEKEE, per germline (reference sequence). The V gene end was trimmed by 4 bases and the J gene end by 3 bases; junction bases not matched to a gene: 13. This CDR3 contains 17 residues. The CDR3, as DNA: TGTGCCAGCAGCCCACGGGGGGACAGGGTGTATGACACTGAAGCTTTCTTT. Its translation: CASSPRGDRVYDTEAFF.

The V and J genes are TRBV11-2 and TRBJ2-4; D gene ambiguous. The CDR3 totals 17 residues. Germline loops: CDR1 SGHAT, CDR2 FQNNGV. Between the trimmed V and J ends, which lost 4 bases and 3 bases, there was a span of 19 bases. CDR3 amino acids: CASSSLRRPVGKNIQYF. CDR3 DNA: TGTGCCAGCAGCTCCCTTCGCAGGCCGGTAGGCAAAAACATTCAGTACTTC.

The chain is built from TRBV2 and TRBJ2-3; 7 bases are a match to TRBD2. CDR3 length: 16 residues. The germline CDR1 and CDR2 sequences are SNHLY and FYNNEI. V lost 3 bases to trimming and J lost 0 bases; unmatched junction nucleotides: 6. The DNA of the CDR3 is TGTGCCAGCAGTGAGGATAGCGGGCTAAGCACAGATACGCAGTATTTT. This sequence encodes CASSEDSGLSTDTQYF.

The gene calls are TRBV6-5 and TRBJ1-2; 7 bases align to TRBD1. Germline V CDR1 and CDR2: MNHEY, SVGAGI. The CDR3 sequence is 14 residues long. With V trimmed by 4 bases and J by 1 base, 3 bases remained unmatched. CDR3: CASSSYRGNYGYTF. CDR3 DNA sequence: TGTGCCAGCAGTTCCTACAGGGGTAACTATGGCTACACCTTC.

The chain couples TRBV5-1 to TRBJ1-2; D is uncertain. Germline lookup yields CDR1 SGHRS and CDR2 YFSETQ. This CDR3 region has 11 residues. V dropped 0 bases and J dropped 7 bases, with 4 bases sitting between them. The CDR3 loop is CASSLGIGYTF. The CDR3 DNA sequence: TGCGCCAGCAGCTTGGGTATTGGCTACACCTTC.